A single sample gave rise to the 26 T cell receptor beta chains below, sequenced in a study of spatial heterogeneity in lung cancer. Findings and limits, study-wide: Higher tumor mutation counts went along with higher counts of expanded intratumoral alpha and beta TCRs.

Specified time point: sample taken at primary tumor resection. The antigens of these receptors remain unknown. In TCRdb, the 5' RACE reads were re-called with MiXCR into one record per CDR3 protein. This table holds more than 15,000 distinct CDR3 sequences, about 6.3% found once. This specimen consisted of lung tumor tissue, obtained at surgery. These TCRs come from a male donor with early-stage non-small cell lung cancer.

With regard to this clonotype: The size of this beta chain means little, since it is a stray read in a library made for alpha chains. The rearrangement joins TRBV7-2 to TRBJ2-2, with 9 bases matching TRBD1. The germline V gene encodes CDR1 SGHTA and CDR2 FQGNSA. V was clipped by 5 bases and J by 6 bases; unmatched bases: 7. The CDR3 length is 15 residues. The CDR3 nucleotides are TGTGCCAGCAGCCACGGACAGGGGACGTCCGGGGAGCTGTTTTTT. Protein product: CASSHGQGTSGELFF. The full variable domain, with the rest looked up from reference TRBV7-2 and TRBJ2-2, is GAGVSQSPSNKVTEKGKDVELRCDPISGHTALYWYRQSLGQGLEFLIYFQGNSAPDKSGLPSDRFSAERTGGSVSTLTIQRTQQEDSAVYLCASSHGQGTSGELFFGEGSRLTVL.

This clonotype was observed at least ten times. This beta chain is a stray sequence in a library constructed for alpha chains; its clone size is not meaningful. V and J are TRBV6-2 or TRBV6-3 and TRBJ2-2; D is unclear. V was shortened by 2 bases and J by 5 bases, with 12 bases between the two germline ends. CDR3 length equals 15 residues. The V gene's germline CDR1 is MNHEY and CDR2 SVGEGT. CDR3 sequence: CASSYTNHWTGELFF. CDR3 nucleotide sequence: TGTGCCAGCAGTTACACAAATCACTGGACCGGGGAGCTGTTTTTT.

This clonotype was counted at least ten times. Found in a library prepared for alpha chains, this beta chain is an off-target read, and its abundance has little meaning. This sequence joins TRBV7-8 and TRBJ2-3; D ambiguous. Germline lookup yields CDR1 SGHVS and CDR2 FQNEAQ. The CDR3 length is 16 residues. Between the trimmed V and J ends, which lost 2 bases and 2 bases, there was a span of 14 bases. The CDR3 loop reads CASSLYVGRSTDTQYF. The CDR3 DNA is TGTGCCAGCAGCTTATATGTGGGCAGATCCACAGATACGCAGTATTTT.

In its sample, this clonotype ranks as medium-sized (0.01 to 0.1%). This beta chain represents an off-target read in a library built for alpha chains; its size is of limited meaning. J is TRBJ1-1 and V is TRBV20-1, with TRBD1 identical over 8 bases. The length of the CDR3 is 15 residues. Germline trimming cut 4 bases from V and 2 bases from J; bases unmatched to any gene: 9. Germline-derived CDR1 and CDR2 are DFQATT and SNEGSKA (reference sequence). As DNA, the CDR3 is TGCAGTGCTATTCAGGGGGCGGTTAAAAACACTGAAGCTTTCTTT. Translating gives CSAIQGAVKNTEAFF.

In regard to this clonotype: This beta chain represents an off-target read in a library built for alpha chains; its size is of limited meaning. The chain uses TRBV2 and TRBJ1-1; 8 bases map to TRBD1. Germline V lookup: CDR1 SNHLY, CDR2 FYNNEI. This CDR3 is 14 amino acids long. V shed 7 bases and J 3 bases; nucleotides not matched to a gene: 7. CDR3 DNA sequence: TGTGCCAGCATCAGACAGGGGAGGGACACTGAAGCTTTCTTT. This gives the protein CASIRQGRDTEAFF.

This clonotype appeared many times. This beta chain is off target for a library built for alpha chains, so its abundance means little. The J gene is TRBJ2-5, the V gene TRBV28; 7 nucleotides line up with TRBD1. The CDR3 length is 15 residues. Germline CDR1 MDHEN, CDR2 SYDVKM. V dropped 5 bases and J dropped 0; count of bases not matched to a gene: 6. As DNA, the CDR3 is TGTGCCAGCAGTCCCGGGACAGCGTACCAAGAGACCCAGTACTTC. It codes for CASSPGTAYQETQYF.

This clonotype has a count of ten or more. In a library made to pick up alpha chains, this beta chain is a stray read with a size that means little. V and J are TRBV28 and TRBJ2-3; D may be TRBD1 (6 bases). Trimming took off 3 bases at V and 5 bases at J, with 24 bases between the two ends. Germline V gives CDR1 MDHEN, CDR2 SYDVKM. The CDR3 sequence is 18 residues long. In DNA form, the CDR3 reads TGTGCCAGCAGTTTGAGCGGACAGATAGTGGTCCCGGAAGATACGCAGTATTTT. Amino acids: CASSLSGQIVVPEDTQYF.

At least ten counts were recorded for this clonotype. This beta chain slipped into a library made for alpha chains as a stray read, so its size is not meaningful. J is TRBJ1-1 and V is TRBV4-3, with 8 bases lining up with TRBD1. Germline CDR1 is LGHNA and CDR2 is YSLEER. V was pared by 0 bases and J by 4 bases, with 4 bases of the junction left unmatched. This CDR3 region has 15 residues. The CDR3 region is CASSQDGDRGTEAFF. The CDR3 nucleotides are TGCGCCAGCAGCCAAGATGGCGACAGGGGCACTGAAGCTTTCTTT.

This clonotype was recorded at least ten times. The library was designed around alpha chains, so this beta chain is a stray read whose abundance carries little weight. The J gene is TRBJ2-3, the V gene TRBV4-2; 9 nucleotides match TRBD2. CDR1 and CDR2 (germline): LGHNA, YNFKEQ. Unmatched junction bases numbered 7, after V lost 0 bases and J lost 0 bases. This CDR3 is built from 18 residues. CDR3 in amino acids: CASSQDPLAGASTDTQYF. The CDR3 nucleotides are TGTGCCAGCAGCCAAGATCCGTTAGCGGGGGCGAGCACAGATACGCAGTATTTT.

There are many counts of this clonotype. Since it is a stray read in a library aimed at alpha chains, this beta chain has a size that is not meaningful. The chain recombines TRBV19 with TRBJ2-5; D is possibly TRBD2 (6 bases). Trimming left V 6 bases short and J 8 bases short, with 19 bases between. Germline assignment: CDR1 LNHDA and CDR2 SQIVND (reference sequence). This CDR3 is built from 14 residues. CDR3 DNA sequence: TGTGCCAGTAGCTCTCCGGGACTGGGCACCACCCAGTACTTC. The encoded protein is CASSSPGLGTTQYF.

Remarks on this clonotype: A much larger clone lies a single base off, so this may be a read error. This beta chain is a stray read from a library made for alpha chains; its abundance is not meaningful. This chain connects TRBV27 to TRBJ1-1, with 8 bases lining up with TRBD1. The CDR3 length is 16 residues. Germline V gene sequence: CDR1 MNHEY, CDR2 SMNVEV (reference sequence). V shed 7 bases and J 1 base; nucleotides not matched to a gene: 11. This CDR3 is CASTNWAGQGNTEAFF. CDR3 DNA: TGTGCCAGCACCAATTGGGCTGGACAGGGGAACACTGAAGCTTTCTTT.

This clonotype was seen at least ten times. For a library built for alpha chains, this beta chain is a stray read; little rests on its size. The chain employs TRBV6-6 and TRBJ1-5, with a tentative D call TRBD1 (6 bases). The CDR3 extends over 13 amino acids. Trimming left V 6 bases short and J 4 bases short, with 10 bases between. Germline V gene lookup returns CDR1 MNHNY and CDR2 SVGAGI (reference sequence). The CDR3 spells CASSTGINQPQHF. The CDR3, as DNA: TGTGCCAGCAGCACAGGGATAAATCAGCCCCAGCATTTT.

This clonotype was observed once. A library prepared for alpha chains yielded this beta chain as an off-target read; its size is of little meaning. V usage is TRBV6-1 and J usage is TRBJ1-1, with no clear D. The CDR3 length is 16 residues. Trimming shortened V by 0 bases and J by 0 bases, and 11 bases separated the two germline ends. Germline V gene data show CDR1 as MNHNS and CDR2 as SASEGT. In DNA, the CDR3 is TGTGCCAGCAGTGAAGCGCGTTGGTCCCTGAACACTGAAGCTTTCTTT. Translation gives CASSEARWSLNTEAFF.

In this sample, this clonotype turned up many times. With the library built for alpha chains, this beta chain is off target and its frequency is not meaningful. This chain uses TRBV6-6 with TRBJ2-1, with a weak D call TRBD2 (7 bases). Trimming took off 2 bases at V and 7 bases at J, with 12 bases between the two ends. This CDR3 is built from 14 residues. CDR1 MNHNY and CDR2 SVGAGI come from the germline V gene (reference sequence). CDR3 loop: CASSYRGEGNEQFF. Here the CDR3 DNA reads TGTGCCAGCAGTTACAGGGGGGAGGGAAATGAGCAGTTCTTC.

This clonotype was recorded at least ten times. This beta chain is a stray read from a library made for alpha chains; its abundance is not meaningful. CDR3 sequence: CASSPQQNTEAFF. For the CDR3, the DNA is TGTGCCAGCAGTCCCCAGCAGAACACTGAAGCTTTCTTT. The chain couples TRBV6-6 to TRBJ1-1; D gene uncertain. Germline assignment: CDR1 MNHNY and CDR2 SVGAGI (reference sequence). V lost 5 bases, J lost 1 base, and 8 bases lay in between. The CDR3 totals 13 residues.

At least ten counts were recorded for this clonotype. A library prepared for alpha chains yielded this beta chain as an off-target read; its size is of little meaning. The CDR3 region has the DNA TGTGCCAGCAGTTTTTTGGGGACCCAGTACTTC. Its translation is CASSFLGTQYF. V usage is TRBV28 and J usage is TRBJ2-5; D gene uncertain. This CDR3 has 11 amino acids. Trimming removed 3 bases at V and 7 bases at J, with 6 bases between. Per the germline V gene, CDR1 is MDHEN and CDR2 is SYDVKM.

Note on this clonotype: For a library built for alpha chains, this beta chain is a stray read; little rests on its size. The rearrangement joins TRBV4-2 to TRBJ1-5; the D gene is possibly TRBD1 (5 bases). Germline V gives CDR1 LGHNA, CDR2 YNFKEQ. The CDR3 extends over 15 amino acids. V lost 4 bases to trimming and J lost 7 bases, with 17 bases between them. Here the CDR3 DNA reads TGTGCCAGCAGCCTCAGGGCAGGGCTGGGACAGCCCCAGCATTTT. This gives the protein CASSLRAGLGQPQHF.

This clonotype was found many times. This beta chain slipped into a library made for alpha chains as a stray read, so its size is not meaningful. This chain uses TRBV5-1 with TRBJ1-4; 8 nucleotides agree with TRBD1. After removal of 1 base from V and 7 bases from J, the junction contained 6 bases not matched to a gene. CDR3 length equals 15 residues. Germline values: CDR1 SGHRS, CDR2 YFSETQ. For the CDR3, the DNA is TGCGCCAGCAGCTTGTCAGGGGGCGGAGGTGAAAAACTGTTTTTT. Its translation is CASSLSGGGGEKLFF. The full variable domain, rest sourced from reference TRBV5-1 and TRBJ1-4, is KAGVTQTPRYLIKTRGQQVTLSCSPISGHRSVSWYQQTPGQGLQFLFEYFSETQRNKGNFPGRFSGRQFSNSRSEMNVSTLELGDSALYLCASSLSGGGGEKLFFGSGTQLSVL.

This clonotype came up many times. This beta chain appears as a stray read in a library generated for alpha chains; its size is not informative. This rearrangement joins TRBV20-1 to TRBJ2-5, with D maybe TRBD2 (6 bases). Trimming stripped 6 bases from V and 1 base from J, with 15 bases between. The CDR3 is 14 residues long. From germline, CDR1 is DFQATT and CDR2 SNEGSKA (reference sequence). The CDR3 sequence: CSATTLGGQETQYF. The CDR3 nucleotides are TGCAGTGCGACGACCCTGGGGGGCCAAGAGACCCAGTACTTC.

In its sample, this clonotype is medium-sized. The library was built for alpha chains, so this beta chain is an off-target read and its size means little. The chain is built from TRBV19 and TRBJ2-1; possible D gene TRBD2, 5 bases. CDR1 and CDR2 (germline): LNHDA, SQIVND (reference sequence). Trimming took 4 bases from V and 9 from J, leaving 13 bases between them. The CDR3 runs to 13 residues. The CDR3 coding sequence is TGTGCCAGTAGTAGGACTCATCACAGTGAGCAGTTCTTC. This sequence encodes CASSRTHHSEQFF. The variable domain in full, completed from reference TRBV19 and TRBJ2-1, reads DGGITQSPKYLFRKEGQNVTLSCEQNLNHDAMYWYRQDPGQGLRLIYYSQIVNDFQKGDIAEGYSVSREKKESFPLTVTSAQKNPTAFYLCASSRTHHSEQFFGPGTRLTVL.

This clonotype was observed at least ten times. With the library built for alpha chains, this beta chain is off target and its frequency is not meaningful. The rearrangement links TRBV28 to TRBJ2-4, with D unclear. Germline CDR1 reads MDHEN; CDR2 reads SYDVKM. The CDR3 covers 14 residues. V lost 2 bases and J 0 bases, leaving 5 bases between the germline ends. The chain's CDR3 is CASSLRQAKNIQYF. CDR3 nucleotide sequence: TGTGCCAGCAGTTTACGTCAAGCCAAAAACATTCAGTACTTC.

There are many counts of this clonotype. Being off target in a library aimed at alpha chains, this beta chain has a size of little meaning. The V and J genes are TRBV28 and TRBJ2-5, with D perhaps being TRBD1 or TRBD2 (6 bases each). The germline CDR1 and CDR2 sequences are MDHEN and SYDVKM. Trimming pared 7 bases from V and 4 bases from J, leaving 19 bases between. The CDR3 runs 15 residues. In DNA, the CDR3 is TGTGCCAGCATCCAGGAGGGGGTTAGGGGAGAGACCCAGTACTTC. It translates to CASIQEGVRGETQYF.

Comments on this clonotype: Being off target in a library aimed at alpha chains, this beta chain has a size of little meaning. The V gene is TRBV14, the J gene TRBJ2-7; the D gene could be TRBD1 or TRBD2 (5 bases each). Per germline, CDR1 SGHDN and CDR2 FVKESK. Trimming left V 4 bases short and J 3 bases short, with 10 bases between. The CDR3 has 13 amino acids. The CDR3 DNA sequence: TGTGCCAGCAGCCCCCGGGGCAGCTACGAGCAGTACTTC. It specifies CASSPRGSYEQYF.

There are many counts of this clonotype. Since it is a stray read in a library aimed at alpha chains, this beta chain has a size that is not meaningful. J is TRBJ1-2 and V is TRBV20-1; D is ambiguous. Trimming removed 6 bases at V and 5 bases at J, with 16 bases between. This CDR3 spans 13 amino acids. Germline V gene lookup returns CDR1 DFQATT and CDR2 SNEGSKA (reference sequence). For the CDR3, the DNA is TGCAGTGCAAACTCGGGCCATAAGTATGGCTACACCTTC. It yields the protein CSANSGHKYGYTF.

The table lists this clonotype with many counts. A library prepared for alpha chains yielded this beta chain as an off-target read; its size is of little meaning. The V and J genes are TRBV20-1 and TRBJ2-1; no definite D call. There are 13 residues in the CDR3. Trimming cost V 5 bases and J 0 bases, with 8 bases left between them. Germline V lookup: CDR1 DFQATT, CDR2 SNEGSKA (reference sequence). The CDR3 DNA is TGCAGTGCTGCTGGGCCCTCCTACAATGAGCAGTTCTTC. Residues: CSAAGPSYNEQFF.

This clonotype was observed many times. For a library built for alpha chains, this beta chain is a stray read; little rests on its size. V and J are TRBV10-3 and TRBJ1-1, with 8 nucleotides matching TRBD1. This CDR3 comprises 14 residues. V shed 5 bases and J 1 base; nucleotides not matched to a gene: 3. Germline CDR1 ENHRY, CDR2 SYGVKD. DNA of the CDR3: TGTGCCATCAGTTCACAGGGGGGGAACACTGAAGCTTTCTTT. Its protein product is CAISSQGGNTEAFF.